This T cell receptor (beta chain) is drawn from a study of cytomegalovirus exposure and HLA in healthy donors. CDR1 and CDR2 from the germline V gene are MDHEN and SYDVKM. The V gene lost 5 bases and the J gene lost 6 bases, with 18 bases spanning the gap. CDR3 length equals 15 residues. 60 Vbeta and 13 Jbeta primers were used in PCR. Measured with immunoSEQ multiplex PCR; TCRdb has only the in-frame clones, and not every one. The sample has around 150,000 clones; 70% to 80% are singletons. The sample taken for sequencing was PBMCs. The chain links TRBV28 to TRBJ2-3; tentatively, D is TRBD1 (6 bases). This TCR came from a woman in her fifties or sixties in good health and CMV-seronegative. The CDR3, as DNA: TGTGCCAGCAGTAGGACAGACCACCTTCGGGATACGCAGTATTTT. Its translation: CASSRTDHLRDTQYF.